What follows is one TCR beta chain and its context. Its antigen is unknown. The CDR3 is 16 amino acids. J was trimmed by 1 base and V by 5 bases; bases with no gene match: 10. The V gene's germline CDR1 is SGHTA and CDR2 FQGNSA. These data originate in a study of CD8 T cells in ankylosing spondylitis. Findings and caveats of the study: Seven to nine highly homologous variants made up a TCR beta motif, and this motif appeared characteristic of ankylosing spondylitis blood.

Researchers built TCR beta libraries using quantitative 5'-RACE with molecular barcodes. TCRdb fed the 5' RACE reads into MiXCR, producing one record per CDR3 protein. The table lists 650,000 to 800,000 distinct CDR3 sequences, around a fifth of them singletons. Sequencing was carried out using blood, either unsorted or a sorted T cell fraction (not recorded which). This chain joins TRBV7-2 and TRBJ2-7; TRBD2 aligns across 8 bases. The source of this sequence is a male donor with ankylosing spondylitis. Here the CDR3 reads CASSRQSGGGSYEQYF. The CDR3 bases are TGTGCCAGCAGCCGACAGAGCGGGGGTGGGTCCTACGAGCAGTACTTC.